This entry lists 25 T cell receptor beta chains sequenced from one sample in a study of regulatory T cells in long-lasting Graves disease (dated by TCRdb to the early 2020s). What this sample's time point label stands for: newly diagnosed GD, antithyroid drugs for less than 3 months. RNA was extracted from PBMCs in TRIzol for both TCR sequencing and RNA sequencing. Libraries were built with multiplex PCR. The sequencing machine was an Illumina HiSeq 4000. TCR beta libraries were built with iRepertoire HTBI primers and Arm-PCR amplification of CDR3 regions. TCRdb reanalyzed the raw reads on its own, using fastp at Q25 for trimming and MiXCR for clone calling, and kept in-frame beta chains. Rows with a matching CDR3 protein are joined into one entry that keeps the most common DNA and genes. The sample has fewer than 350,000 distinct CDR3 sequences on record, about 20% of them singletons. The biggest ten clones account for around 37% of the sample.

Material: peripheral blood mononuclear cells (PBMCs), obtained at new diagnosis, from a patient treated with antithyroid drugs. The receptors stem from a female donor with Graves disease.

The chain carries TRBV18 and TRBJ2-1, with D possibly being TRBD1 or TRBD2 (7 bases each). This CDR3 has 18 residues. V was shortened by 3 bases and J by 3 bases, with 21 bases between the two germline ends. From germline, CDR1 is KGHSH and CDR2 LQKENI. CDR3: CASSPLRAGGDFYNEQFF. In DNA form, the CDR3 reads TGTGCCAGCTCACCCCTTAGAGCAGGGGGGGACTTCTACAATGAGCAGTTCTTC.

This clonotype was recorded at least ten times. The rearrangement uses TRBV5-5 and TRBJ1-1; 9 positions match TRBD1. CDR1 SGHKS and CDR2 YYEKEE come from the germline V gene (reference sequence). The CDR3 extends over 14 amino acids. V gave up 3 bases and J gave up 5 bases; unmatched junction bases: 5. CDR3 nucleotides: TGTGCCAGCAGCTCACAGGGGGCTGAGACTGAAGCTTTCTTT. The encoded protein is CASSSQGAETEAFF.

Notes on this clonotype: This likely came from a read error, as a far larger clone is one base away. V and J are TRBV5-8 and TRBJ1-2; no clear D. Germline V gene lookup returns CDR1 SGHTS and CDR2 YDEGEE. The CDR3 length is 13 residues. CDR3 amino acids: CASSLGQAYGHTF. In DNA form, the CDR3 reads TGTGCCAGCAGCTTGGGGCAGGCCTATGGCCACACCTTC.

This clonotype occurred many times. A read error may produce the germline difference seen at one junction end. The chain combines TRBV10-3 with TRBJ2-3; D gene unclear. The V gene's germline CDR1 is ENHRY and CDR2 SYGVKD. The CDR3 sequence is 13 residues long. The chain's CDR3 is CAISAERTDTQYF. The CDR3 nucleotides read TGTGCCATAAGTGCCGAGAGGACGGATACGCAGTATTTT.

The chain links TRBV5-4 to TRBJ1-1; weak D call: TRBD1 (6 bases). The CDR3 is 16 residues long. The germline V gene encodes CDR1 SGHNT and CDR2 YYREEE (reference sequence). Trimming cost V 2 bases and J 4 bases, with 18 bases left between them. The CDR3 nucleotides are TGTGCCAGCAGCTTAGACCGGGACACTTCCCCCACTGAAGCTTTCTTT. Translated: CASSLDRDTSPTEAFF.

At least ten counts were recorded for this clonotype. V usage is TRBV2 and J usage is TRBJ2-1, with TRBD2 matching 9 bases. V shed 6 bases, J shed 2 bases, and the junction held 8 bases outside the gene matches. Looked up from germline, CDR1 is SNHLY and CDR2 is FYNNEI. This CDR3 comprises 16 residues. The CDR3 spells CASRSLAGVAYNEQFF. DNA of the CDR3: TGTGCCAGCAGGTCTTTAGCGGGGGTGGCCTACAATGAGCAGTTCTTC. The full variable domain, in which reference TRBV2 and TRBJ2-1 provide the parts outside the CDR3, is EPEVTQTPSHQVTQMGQEVILRCVPISNHLYFYWYRQILGQKVEFLVSFYNNEISEKSEIFDDQFSVERPDGSNFTLKIRSTKLEDSAMYFCASRSLAGVAYNEQFFGPGTRLTVL.

This clonotype was seen a handful of times. J is TRBJ1-3 and V is TRBV20-1, with 7 bases aligning to TRBD1. The germline gives CDR1 DFQATT, CDR2 SNEGSKA (reference sequence). This CDR3 comprises 13 residues. The J segment lost 4 bases and the V segment lost 6 bases, leaving 6 bases of the junction unmatched. The CDR3 nucleotides are TGCAGTGCCTGGGAAGGGGGCGGAAACACCATATATTTT. Translating it yields CSAWEGGGNTIYF.

This clonotype was counted many times. This chain connects TRBV3-1 to TRBJ2-7; D gene uncertain. The CDR3 extends over 16 amino acids. V lost 0 bases, J lost 3 bases, and 15 bases lay in between. The V gene's germline CDR1 is LGHDT and CDR2 YNNKEL (reference sequence). The CDR3 is CASSQDWAARYYEQYF. The DNA for the CDR3 is TGTGCCAGCAGCCAAGATTGGGCAGCGAGGTACTACGAGCAGTACTTC.

This clonotype was seen ten or more times. The rearrangement uses TRBV28 and TRBJ2-3; D gene unclear. V lost 6 bases and J lost 4, with 14 bases in between. The CDR3 runs 14 residues. The V gene's germline CDR1 is MDHEN and CDR2 SYDVKM. CDR3 sequence: CASRERYPPDTQYF. The CDR3 DNA reads TGTGCCAGCAGAGAAAGGTACCCCCCAGATACGCAGTATTTT.

The chain joins TRBV6-1 to TRBJ1-1; TRBD1 might be the D (6 bases). The germline CDR1 and CDR2 sequences are MNHNS and SASEGT. Trimming removed 6 bases from V and 6 bases from J, with 11 bases in between. The CDR3 totals 12 residues. The CDR3 is CASSLQGSEAFF. As DNA, the CDR3 is TGTGCCAGCAGCCTACAGGGATCTGAAGCTTTCTTT.

This clonotype was picked up many times. The DNA of the CDR3 is TGTGCCAGCACCCTAGACAGGGCTCGTGGCTACACCTTC. Its translation is CASTLDRARGYTF. This chain joins TRBV6-1 and TRBJ1-2, with 7 bases identical to TRBD1. The CDR3 consists of 13 residues. Germline assignment: CDR1 MNHNS and CDR2 SASEGT. V dropped 7 bases and J dropped 7; count of bases not matched to a gene: 9.

This clonotype was counted many times. V is TRBV12-3 or TRBV12-4 and J is TRBJ2-3; a weak D match, TRBD2 (6 bases). The CDR3 totals 15 residues. V was cut by 5 bases and J by 8 bases, with 20 bases left in between. The CDR3 DNA sequence: TGTGCCAGCAGTCCGACTAGATCGCCTTATGGTACGCAGTATTTT. Its protein product is CASSPTRSPYGTQYF.

The genes are TRBV7-9 and TRBJ1-5, with D possibly being TRBD1 (5 bases). In germline, CDR1 is SEHNR, CDR2 FQNEAQ (reference sequence). V lost 1 base, J lost 5 bases, and 9 bases lay in between. The CDR3 loop spans 14 amino acids. The CDR3 sequence: CASSLGGSHQPQHF. In DNA, the CDR3 is TGTGCCAGCAGCTTAGGGGGGTCCCATCAGCCCCAGCATTTT.

This clonotype was observed many times. This chain joins TRBV6-2 or TRBV6-3 and TRBJ2-7; TRBD2 aligns across 7 bases. Trimming at V came to 5 bases and at J to 5 bases, leaving 18 bases not matched to a gene. CDR3 length equals 17 residues. The germline V gene has CDR1 MNHEY and CDR2 SVGEGT. The CDR3 is CASSTHRGGTRNNEQYF. CDR3 DNA sequence: TGTGCCAGCAGTACGCACCGCGGGGGAACTAGAAACAACGAGCAGTACTTC.

This sequence joins TRBV28 and TRBJ2-3; TRBD2 matches at 7 bases. The ends lost 1 base at V and 0 bases at J; junction bases unmatched: 4. CDR3 length: 16 amino acids. Germline V CDR1 and CDR2: MDHEN, SYDVKM. CDR3 amino acids: CASSLSVSGSTDTQYF. The CDR3 DNA reads TGTGCCAGCAGTTTATCGGTTAGCGGGAGCACAGATACGCAGTATTTT. Full variable domain (remainder filled in from reference TRBV28 and TRBJ2-3): DVKVTQSSRYLVKRTGEKVFLECVQDMDHENMFWYRQDPGLGLRLIYFSYDVKMKEKGDIPEGYSVSREKKERFSLILESASTNQTSMYLCASSLSVSGSTDTQYFGPGTRLTVL.

This clonotype was counted many times. V gene TRBV2 combines with J gene TRBJ2-1; a weak D match, TRBD2 (6 bases). CDR1 and CDR2 (germline): SNHLY, FYNNEI. The length of the CDR3 is 18 residues. V was pared by 2 bases and J by 0 bases, with 17 bases between. CDR3 amino acids: CASSEPLGGVASYNEQFF. The DNA of the CDR3 is TGTGCCAGCAGTGAACCCTTGGGGGGAGTCGCCTCCTACAATGAGCAGTTCTTC.

This clonotype was observed at least ten times. CDR3 DNA sequence: TGTGCCAGCAGTCCCAGCGGGGCCCCCTTCTACGAGCAGTACTTC. Translation gives CASSPSGAPFYEQYF. The chain couples TRBV12-3 or TRBV12-4 to TRBJ2-7, with 7 bases aligning to TRBD2. V shed 5 bases and J 3 bases; nucleotides not matched to a gene: 10. CDR3 length: 15 amino acids.

The chain uses TRBV9 and TRBJ1-3; perhaps TRBD1 as D (6 bases). The CDR3 is made up of 18 amino acids. From germline, CDR1 is SGDLS and CDR2 YYNGEE. Trimming removed 0 bases at V and 0 bases at J, with 16 bases between. CDR3 nucleotides: TGTGCCAGCAGCGTAGACCCGAGGGGGGGCAACTCTGGAAACACCATATATTTT. Protein: CASSVDPRGGNSGNTIYF.

This clonotype has a count of ten or more. The V and J genes are TRBV2 and TRBJ1-5; D is possibly TRBD1 (6 bases). This CDR3 has 16 residues. Trimming took 8 bases from V and 4 from J, leaving 21 bases between them. The germline V gene has CDR1 SNHLY and CDR2 FYNNEI. The CDR3 nucleotides read TGTGCCAGCGGAGGGGGGGGGGCAGGGACTAATCAGCCCCAGCATTTT. This codes for CASGGGGAGTNQPQHF.

The sample holds a few counts of this clonotype. A far larger clone is one nucleotide away, so this likely arose from a read error. V is TRBV2 and J is TRBJ2-1; weak D call: TRBD2 (7 bases). The CDR3 extends over 18 amino acids. Germline V gene sequence: CDR1 SNHLY, CDR2 FYNNEI. V lost 5 bases, J lost 7 bases, and 27 bases lay in between. The CDR3, as DNA: TGTGCCAGCAGTCCGGGGGGCATCGGGACGCAACTCCGGAATGAGCAGTTCTTC. Protein product: CASSPGGIGTQLRNEQFF.

Comments on this clonotype: With a much larger clone just one base away, this may be a read error. V and J are TRBV12-3 or TRBV12-4 and TRBJ2-3; TRBD2 is a possible D gene (5 bases). The CDR3 consists of 15 residues. Trimming cost V 3 bases and J 1 base, with 11 bases left between them. CDR3 in amino acids: CASSFGVGGTDTQYF. The CDR3 nucleotides read TGTGCCAGCAGTTTCGGTGTGGGAGGCACAGATACGCAGTATTTT.

This clonotype came up once. This may arise from a read error, as a much more abundant clone is one base away. The rearrangement uses TRBV5-5 and TRBJ2-3, with TRBD1 matching over 7 bases. There are 13 residues in the CDR3. Germline CDR1 reads SGHKS; CDR2 reads YYEKEE (reference sequence). CDR3 in amino acids: CASSPFTGDTKYF. For the CDR3, the DNA is TGTGCCAGCAGCCCTTTTACAGGGGATACGAAGTATTTT.

The sample holds many counts of this clonotype. One junction end does not reproduce the germline sequence, and a read error may be involved. The genes are TRBV7-9 and TRBJ2-3; D may be TRBD2 (6 bases). This CDR3 is built from 15 residues. Germline loops: CDR1 SEHNR, CDR2 FQNEAQ (reference sequence). In nucleotides, the CDR3 is TGTGCCAGCAGCCTAGCGTCCCGACGCACAGATACGCAGTATTTT. Amino acid sequence: CASSLASRRTDTQYF.

This clonotype was counted many times. V and J are TRBV7-9 and TRBJ1-1, with D possibly TRBD1 on 5 matching bases. Germline CDR1 SEHNR, CDR2 FQNEAQ (reference sequence). V was pared by 5 bases and J by 6 bases, with 16 bases between. This CDR3 is 14 amino acids long. The CDR3 spells CASSPPGDGSEAFF. The DNA of the CDR3 is TGTGCCAGCAGCCCGCCGGGGGACGGCTCTGAAGCTTTCTTT. The complete variable domain, with remaining parts taken from reference TRBV7-9 and TRBJ1-1, reads DTGVSQNPRHKITKRGQNVTFRCDPISEHNRLYWYRQTLGQGPEFLTYFQNEAQLEKSRLLSDRFSAERPKGSFSTLEIQRTEQGDSAMYLCASSPPGDGSEAFFGQGTRLTVV.

V and J are TRBV25-1 and TRBJ2-7, with D possibly being TRBD2 (5 bases). Germline V lookup: CDR1 MGHDK, CDR2 SYGVNS. Trimming took 2 bases from V and 6 from J, leaving 14 bases between them. This CDR3 is built from 14 residues. The CDR3 here is CASSEPDPRGEQYF. CDR3 coding DNA: TGTGCCAGCAGTGAACCCGACCCCCGGGGCGAGCAGTACTTC.